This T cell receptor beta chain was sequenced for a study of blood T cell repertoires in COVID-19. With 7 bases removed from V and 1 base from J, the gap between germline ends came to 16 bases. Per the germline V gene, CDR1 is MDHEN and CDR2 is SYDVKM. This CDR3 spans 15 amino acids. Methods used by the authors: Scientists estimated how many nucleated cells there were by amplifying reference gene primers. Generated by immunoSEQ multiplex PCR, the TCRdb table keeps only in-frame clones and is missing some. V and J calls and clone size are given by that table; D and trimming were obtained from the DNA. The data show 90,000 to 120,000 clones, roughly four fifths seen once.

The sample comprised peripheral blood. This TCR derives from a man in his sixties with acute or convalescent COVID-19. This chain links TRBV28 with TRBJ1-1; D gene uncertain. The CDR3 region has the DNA TGTGCCAGCATAACGGTACGTCTAGGGAACACTGAAGCTTTCTTT. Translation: CASITVRLGNTEAFF.